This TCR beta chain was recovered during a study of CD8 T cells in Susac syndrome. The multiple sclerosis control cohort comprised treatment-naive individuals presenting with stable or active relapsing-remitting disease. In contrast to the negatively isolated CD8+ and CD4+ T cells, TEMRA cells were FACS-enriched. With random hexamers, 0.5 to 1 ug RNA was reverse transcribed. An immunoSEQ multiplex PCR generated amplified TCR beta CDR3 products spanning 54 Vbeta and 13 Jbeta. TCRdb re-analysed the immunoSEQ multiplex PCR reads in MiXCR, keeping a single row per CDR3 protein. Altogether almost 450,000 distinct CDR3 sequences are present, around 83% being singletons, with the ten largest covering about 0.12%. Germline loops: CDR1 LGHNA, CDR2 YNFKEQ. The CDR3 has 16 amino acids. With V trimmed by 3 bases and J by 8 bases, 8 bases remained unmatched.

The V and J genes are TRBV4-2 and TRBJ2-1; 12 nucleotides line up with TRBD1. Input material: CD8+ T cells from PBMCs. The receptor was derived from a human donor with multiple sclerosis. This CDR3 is CASSQVGDRGPDEQFF. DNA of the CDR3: TGTGCCAGCAGCCAGGTGGGGGACAGGGGGCCCGATGAGCAGTTCTTC.